This entry lists 18 T cell receptor beta chains sequenced from one sample in a study of PD-1 blockade in classical Hodgkin lymphoma. Some clones are missing from TCRdb's copy, which holds only in-frame ones; the method was immunoSEQ multiplex PCR. The sample consists of 20,000 or so clones, roughly 73% of them appearing once. Every patient experienced relapse after autologous stem cell transplantation, and brentuximab vedotin exposure varied. Sequencing was performed on peripheral blood mononuclear cells (PBMCs), taken before the second cycle of nivolumab. Every receptor here comes from a human donor with classical Hodgkin lymphoma.

This clone was picked up a small number of times. The CDR3 region has the DNA TGTGCCAGCAGCCCGTACTTGAAAGCCTACGAGCAGTACTTC. Residues: CASSPYLKAYEQYF. The chain joins TRBV9 to TRBJ2-7; D ambiguous. The CDR3 spans 14 residues. Trimming took 4 bases from V and 2 from J, leaving 13 bases between them. The germline V gene has CDR1 SGDLS and CDR2 YYNGEE.

This clone was counted between two and nine times. The V and J genes are TRBV18 and TRBJ2-1, with D unclear. The CDR3 extends over 13 amino acids. In germline, CDR1 is KGHSH, CDR2 LQKENI. The ends were cut back, 3 bases at V and 3 bases at J, with 6 bases in the middle. CDR3 nucleotide sequence: TGTGCCAGCTCACCGGGTATCTACAATGAGCAGTTCTTC. As protein: CASSPGIYNEQFF.

This clone was picked up one time. The rearrangement joins TRBV5-5 to TRBJ2-5; D is undetermined. This CDR3 comprises 13 residues. Trimming removed 7 bases at V and 1 base at J, with 11 bases between. CDR1 is SGHKS, CDR2 YYEKEE, per germline (reference sequence). CDR3 sequence (DNA): TGTGCCAGCGCACTTTGGGGCCAAGAGACCCAGTACTTC. As protein: CASALWGQETQYF.

This clone has a handful of counts. The genes are TRBV6-6 and TRBJ2-7, with TRBD1 matching over 10 bases. V trimming: 7 bases; J trimming: 3 bases; junction bases outside the gene matches: 9. CDR1 MNHNY and CDR2 SVGAGI come from the germline V gene (reference sequence). This CDR3 has 15 residues. The CDR3, as DNA: TGTGCCAGCACCTCGGGACAGGGGATTTTCTACGAGCAGTACTTC. Protein product: CASTSGQGIFYEQYF.

This sequence joins TRBV11-2 and TRBJ1-2; D gene unclear. Trimming took off 0 bases at V and 4 bases at J, with 9 bases between the two ends. Germline V CDR1 and CDR2: SGHAT, FQNNGV. The CDR3 has 14 residues. The CDR3 loop is CASSLDGGFYGYTF. The CDR3, as DNA: TGTGCCAGCAGCTTAGACGGAGGGTTCTATGGCTACACCTTC.

This rearrangement joins TRBV5-1 to TRBJ2-3, with 7 bases that match TRBD1. V gave up 6 bases and J gave up 5 bases; unmatched junction bases: 6. Germline V gene lookup returns CDR1 SGHRS and CDR2 YFSETQ. The CDR3 is made up of 13 amino acids. CDR3 region: CASIGTALDTQYF. CDR3 bases: TGCGCCAGCATTGGGACAGCACTAGATACGCAGTATTTT.

The V gene is TRBV7-6, the J gene TRBJ2-2; D not certain. The CDR3 runs to 13 residues. Trimming shortened V by 5 bases and J by 6 bases, and 10 bases separated the two germline ends. Germline V lookup: CDR1 SGHVS, CDR2 FNYEAQ. The chain's CDR3 is CASSDDFSGELFF. Written as DNA, the CDR3 is TGTGCCAGCAGCGACGACTTCTCCGGGGAGCTGTTTTTT.

The chain is built from TRBV7-8 and TRBJ2-5; 8 positions match TRBD1. The CDR3 spans 14 residues. J gave up 4 bases and V 5 bases, and 6 bases lay outside the gene matches. Germline V lookup: CDR1 SGHVS, CDR2 FQNEAQ. Here the CDR3 DNA reads TGTGCCAGCAGCCCGAGAGACAGGGGAGAGACCCAGTACTTC. Protein: CASSPRDRGETQYF.

This chain connects TRBV15 to TRBJ2-7; D uncertain. V lost 5 bases and J 0 bases, leaving 11 bases between the germline ends. Germline assignment: CDR1 LNHNV and CDR2 YYDKDF (reference sequence). The CDR3 runs to 14 residues. The CDR3: CATSPSSSSYEQYF. The DNA of the CDR3 is TGTGCCACCAGCCCATCCTCCAGCTCCTACGAGCAGTACTTC.

The V gene is TRBV27, the J gene TRBJ2-7; D gene unclear. CDR3 length equals 15 residues. Germline values: CDR1 MNHEY, CDR2 SMNVEV (reference sequence). The V gene lost 5 bases and the J gene lost 3 bases, with 17 bases spanning the gap. The CDR3 here is CASSPWAQTFYEQYF. The CDR3 DNA follows: TGTGCCAGCAGTCCCTGGGCCCAGACCTTCTACGAGCAGTACTTC.

The chain carries TRBV7-8 and TRBJ2-5; D could derive from TRBD1 or TRBD2 (6 bases each). CDR3 length equals 15 residues. Trimming removed 5 bases from V and 5 bases from J, with 18 bases in between. In germline, CDR1 is SGHVS, CDR2 FQNEAQ. CDR3: CASSPEPQGRETQYF. Written as DNA, the CDR3 is TGTGCCAGCAGCCCAGAACCCCAGGGGAGGGAGACCCAGTACTTC. Full variable domain (missing parts from reference TRBV7-8 and TRBJ2-5): GAGVSQSPRYKVAKRGQDVALRCDPISGHVSLFWYQQALGQGPEFLTYFQNEAQLDKSGLPSDRFFAERPEGSVSTLKIQRTQQEDSAVYLCASSPEPQGRETQYFGPGTRLLVL.

The chain uses TRBV28 and TRBJ2-3; 8 positions agree with TRBD1. CDR1 and CDR2 from the germline V gene are MDHEN and SYDVKM. Unmatched junction bases numbered 9, after V lost 5 bases and J lost 2 bases. This CDR3 comprises 16 residues. The CDR3 DNA follows: TGTGCCAGCAGTGTTACCGGGACAGGTCTCACAGATACGCAGTATTTT. It translates to CASSVTGTGLTDTQYF.

The gene calls are TRBV19 and TRBJ2-2, with D tentatively TRBD2 (5 bases). The CDR3 loop spans 15 amino acids. The germline CDR1 and CDR2 sequences are LNHDA and SQIVND (reference sequence). Trimming left V 9 bases short and J 4 bases short, with 18 bases between. The CDR3 nucleotides read TGTGCCAGCAACCGGCTGGGAGAAGGCACCGGGGAGCTGTTTTTT. Amino acids: CASNRLGEGTGELFF.

This chain links TRBV18 with TRBJ2-1, with 8 bases identical to TRBD2. V dropped 1 base and J dropped 9; count of bases not matched to a gene: 2. CDR1 is KGHSH and CDR2 is LQKENI in the germline V gene. This CDR3 is 13 amino acids long. The CDR3 DNA reads TGTGCCAGCTCACCACTCCGGGAGGGTGAGCAGTTCTTC. Translated: CASSPLREGEQFF.

This chain joins TRBV28 and TRBJ1-2; 7 positions agree with TRBD1. The CDR3 is 13 residues long. Trimming removed 8 bases from V and 4 bases from J; junction bases left unmatched: 7. Germline V gene lookup returns CDR1 MDHEN and CDR2 SYDVKM. DNA for the CDR3: TGTGCCAGCCGAAGGGACAGCCCCTATGGCTACACCTTC. Protein: CASRRDSPYGYTF.

The V and J genes are TRBV19 and TRBJ1-3, with TRBD1 matching over 7 bases. This CDR3 contains 17 residues. The germline V gene encodes CDR1 LNHDA and CDR2 SQIVND (reference sequence). V dropped 3 bases and J dropped 3; count of bases not matched to a gene: 11. CDR3 in amino acids: CASSIGTAGKYGNTIYF. CDR3 nucleotides: TGTGCCAGTAGTATCGGGACAGCCGGCAAATATGGAAACACCATATATTTT.

CDR3 sequence reads: CASSYYHTGGEQYF. In DNA form, the CDR3 reads TGTGCCAGCAGTTACTACCACACCGGTGGCGAGCAGTACTTC. The chain recombines TRBV6-6 with TRBJ2-7; D remains unclear. The CDR3 has 14 amino acids. V shed 1 base and J shed 6 bases, with 13 bases lying between them. Germline CDR1 and CDR2: MNHNY and SVGAGI (reference sequence).

A note on this clone: The same CDR3 is also encoded by other DNA sequences in this sample. The V and J genes are TRBV18 and TRBJ2-5; D not certain. Germline lookup yields CDR1 KGHSH and CDR2 LQKENI. This CDR3 comprises 11 residues. V shed 2 bases and J shed 3 bases, with 1 base lying between them. This CDR3 reads CASSPEETQYF. The CDR3 DNA sequence: TGTGCCAGCTCACCAGAAGAGACCCAGTACTTC.